This entry lists 16 T cell receptor beta chains sequenced from one sample in a study of beta chain features in type 1 diabetes. Overall study findings and caveats: A moderate, significant TCRB CDR3 shortening appeared in type 1 diabetes across four CD4+ subsets.

No antigen has been identified for these receptors. TCRB transcripts that were expressed got sequenced, as all of the isolated RNA had been reverse transcribed. TCRdb's copy holds only in-frame clones and misses some; the assay was immunoSEQ multiplex PCR. The sample carries around 250,000 clones, just over 20% recorded once. The sample taken for sequencing was naive CD4+ T cells from blood. The receptors stem from a woman aged 35 to 49 with type 1 diabetes.

The chain uses TRBV29-1 and TRBJ1-5, with 7 bases matching TRBD1. The CDR3 is 14 amino acids. Looked up from germline, CDR1 is SQVTM and CDR2 is ANQGSEA. J was trimmed by 5 bases and V by 7 bases; bases with no gene match: 11. The CDR3 region is CSASSGTDYQPQHF. The DNA for the CDR3 is TGCAGCGCCTCTAGCGGGACAGACTATCAGCCCCAGCATTTT.

This sequence joins TRBV29-1 and TRBJ2-5; D uncertain. Near its end, the DNA agrees better with TRBJ2-7, so the J call may be wrong. The CDR3 sequence is 11 residues long. Per germline, CDR1 SQVTM and CDR2 ANQGSEA. The CDR3 reads CSVDGEYEQYF. Written as DNA, the CDR3 is TGCAGCGTTGACGGTGAATACGAGCAGTACTTC.

This clone was detected only a few times. The V and J genes are TRBV7-2 and TRBJ1-1; 8 bases align to TRBD1. The length of the CDR3 is 14 residues. Germline assignment: CDR1 SGHTA and CDR2 FQGNSA. Trimming at V came to 3 bases and at J to 3 bases, leaving 3 bases not matched to a gene. The CDR3 sequence: CASSFTTGDTEAFF. The CDR3 coding sequence is TGTGCCAGCAGCTTTACGACAGGGGACACTGAAGCTTTCTTT.

This clone was observed a few times. This chain links TRBV6-6 with TRBJ2-5; 8 bases are a match to TRBD1. The CDR3 loop spans 14 amino acids. Per the germline V gene, CDR1 is MNHNY and CDR2 is SVGAGI (reference sequence). Trimming took 7 bases from V and 5 from J; bases not matched to a gene: 9. DNA of the CDR3: TGTGCCAGCAAGCAGGGGGCGAATGGGGAGACCCAGTACTTC. Amino acid sequence: CASKQGANGETQYF.

This chain joins TRBV29-1 and TRBJ1-1, with D possibly TRBD1 on 5 matching bases. Germline lookup yields CDR1 SQVTM and CDR2 ANQGSEA. The CDR3 length is 14 residues. V lost 6 bases and J lost 4, with 18 bases in between. CDR3 DNA sequence: TGCAGCGTGAAGCCTCTGGGGGGAAGCACTGAAGCTTTCTTT. Translating gives CSVKPLGGSTEAFF. The full variable domain, its missing parts supplied by reference TRBV29-1 and TRBJ1-1, is SAVISQKPSRDICQRGTSLTIQCQVDSQVTMMFWYRQQPGQSLTLIATANQGSEATYESGFVIDKFPISRPNLTFSTLTVSNMSPEDSSIYLCSVKPLGGSTEAFFGQGTRLTVV.

This clone turned up a few times. The chain employs TRBV5-4 and TRBJ1-4; 7 nucleotides line up with TRBD1. This CDR3 is 15 amino acids long. V trimming: 4 bases; J trimming: 8 bases; junction bases outside the gene matches: 11. Germline values: CDR1 SGHNT, CDR2 YYREEE (reference sequence). CDR3 bases: TGTGCCAGCAGCCCGGACAGGATGACGGAGGAAAAACTGTTTTTT. This sequence encodes CASSPDRMTEEKLFF.

This clone was counted only a few times. The CDR3 DNA follows: TGTGCCAGCAGCTTGGGAGGGGGCGACCAGCCCCAGCATTTT. The encoded protein is CASSLGGGDQPQHF. The genes are TRBV5-4 and TRBJ1-5; 7 nucleotides agree with TRBD1. With V trimmed by 0 bases and J by 7 bases, 4 bases remained unmatched. The CDR3 totals 14 residues. Germline-derived CDR1 and CDR2 are SGHNT and YYREEE (reference sequence). Full variable domain (rest looked up from reference TRBV5-4 and TRBJ1-5): ETGVTQSPTHLIKTRGQQVTLRCSSQSGHNTVSWYQQALGQGPQFIFQYYREEENGRGNFPPRFSGLQFPNYSSELNVNALELDDSALYLCASSLGGGDQPQHFGDGTRLSIL.

The gene calls are TRBV28 and TRBJ2-7, with D tentatively TRBD2 (5 bases). The CDR3 is 14 amino acids. V was clipped by 3 bases and J by 4 bases, with 13 bases between them. Germline V gene lookup returns CDR1 MDHEN and CDR2 SYDVKM. The CDR3 loop reads CASSLEGLHYEQYF. CDR3 bases: TGTGCCAGCAGTTTGGAAGGACTTCATTACGAGCAGTACTTC. The whole variable domain, remainder taken from reference TRBV28 and TRBJ2-7, is DVKVTQSSRYLVKRTGEKVFLECVQDMDHENMFWYRQDPGLGLRLIYFSYDVKMKEKGDIPEGYSVSREKKERFSLILESASTNQTSMYLCASSLEGLHYEQYFGPGTRLTVT.

The sample holds a few counts of this clone. The chain joins TRBV15 to TRBJ2-7; D is uncertain. V lost 0 bases, J lost 2 bases, and 5 bases lay in between. The CDR3 is 13 amino acids. Germline CDR1 and CDR2: LNHNV and YYDKDF (reference sequence). The chain's CDR3 is CATSRDVTYEQYF. Here the CDR3 DNA reads TGTGCCACCAGCAGAGATGTAACCTACGAGCAGTACTTC.

The chain couples TRBV11-1 to TRBJ1-1, with TRBD1 matching 8 bases. Germline loops: CDR1 SGHAT, CDR2 FQDESV (reference sequence). The CDR3 extends over 15 amino acids. Losses at the gene ends were 2 bases for V and 1 base for J; bases not matched to a gene: 3. CDR3 sequence: CASSLHGQGNTEAFF. CDR3 DNA: TGTGCCAGCAGCTTACACGGACAGGGGAACACTGAAGCTTTCTTT.

This chain connects TRBV2 to TRBJ2-5, with TRBD2 matching over 9 bases. The CDR3 is 15 amino acids. CDR1 is SNHLY, CDR2 FYNNEI, per germline. With 6 bases clipped from V and 5 bases from J, the junction kept 10 bases outside the gene matches. CDR3 protein: CASRTLAGARETQYF. In nucleotides, the CDR3 is TGTGCCAGCAGGACTTTAGCGGGGGCACGGGAGACCCAGTACTTC.

This clone was seen more than once but under ten times. CDR3 nucleotide sequence: TGTGCCAGCAGCGTAGGTGCGGATTTTAACTATGGCTACACCTTC. Translating it yields CASSVGADFNYGYTF. The V and J genes are TRBV9 and TRBJ1-2; no firm D call. The CDR3 totals 15 residues. V was pared by 0 bases and J by 1 base, with 10 bases between. Germline CDR1 SGDLS, CDR2 YYNGEE.

A few counts support this clone. The rearrangement links TRBV4-3 to TRBJ2-1; 9 nucleotides match TRBD1. The V gene's germline CDR1 is LGHNA and CDR2 YSLEER. V lost 1 base, J lost 9 bases, and 7 bases stayed unmatched. There are 15 residues in the CDR3. CDR3 nucleotides: TGCGCCAGCAGCCAAGCAGAGACAGGGGGAGGTGAGCAGTTCTTC. It is translated as CASSQAETGGGEQFF.

Only a few counts were recorded for this clone. This specimen includes other DNA sequences encoding the same CDR3. The chain employs TRBV29-1 and TRBJ1-1, with D possibly matching TRBD1 (5 bases). This CDR3 has 13 amino acids. The ends were cut back, 4 bases at V and 0 bases at J, with 9 bases in the middle. Germline V gives CDR1 SQVTM, CDR2 ANQGSEA. CDR3 DNA: TGCAGCGTTGCAGGGAGGATGAACACTGAAGCTTTCTTT. Protein product: CSVAGRMNTEAFF. Full variable domain (rest looked up from reference TRBV29-1 and TRBJ1-1): SAVISQKPSRDICQRGTSLTIQCQVDSQVTMMFWYRQQPGQSLTLIATANQGSEATYESGFVIDKFPISRPNLTFSTLTVSNMSPEDSSIYLCSVAGRMNTEAFFGQGTRLTVV.

V usage is TRBV11-2 and J usage is TRBJ2-3; 7 bases are a match to TRBD2. V lost 0 bases, J lost 6 bases, and 3 bases stayed unmatched. Germline CDR1 reads SGHAT; CDR2 reads FQNNGV. CDR3 length: 14 amino acids. The CDR3 sequence: CASSLDQGGDTQYF. The DNA for the CDR3 is TGTGCCAGCAGCTTAGATCAGGGAGGGGATACGCAGTATTTT. The whole variable domain, remainder taken from reference TRBV11-2 and TRBJ2-3, is EAGVAQSPRYKIIEKRQSVAFWCNPISGHATLYWYQQILGQGPKLLIQFQNNGVVDDSQLPKDRFSAERLKGVDSTLKIQPAKLEDSAVYLCASSLDQGGDTQYFGPGTRLTVL.

The chain carries TRBV29-1 and TRBJ1-5; D gene ambiguous. The V end lost 4 bases, the J end lost 5 bases, and 9 bases lay between the germline ends. The CDR3 contains 12 residues. Germline CDR1 and CDR2: SQVTM and ANQGSEA. The CDR3 is CSVGAADQPQHF. CDR3 bases: TGCAGCGTTGGGGCAGCCGATCAGCCCCAGCATTTT.